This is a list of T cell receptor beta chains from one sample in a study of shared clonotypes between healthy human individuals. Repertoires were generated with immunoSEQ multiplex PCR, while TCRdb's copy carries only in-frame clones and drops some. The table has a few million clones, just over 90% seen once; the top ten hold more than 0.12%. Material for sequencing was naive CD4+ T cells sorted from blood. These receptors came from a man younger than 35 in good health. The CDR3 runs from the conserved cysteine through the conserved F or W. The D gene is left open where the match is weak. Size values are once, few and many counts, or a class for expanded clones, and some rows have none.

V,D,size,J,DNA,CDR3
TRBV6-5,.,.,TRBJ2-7,TGTGCCAGCAGTTACTCTCTACAGTACTCCTACGAGCAGTACTTC,CASSYSLQYSYEQYF
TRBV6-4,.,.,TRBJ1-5,TGTGCCAGCAGTCCGGACAGAAATCAGCCCCAGCATTTT,CASSPDRNQPQHF
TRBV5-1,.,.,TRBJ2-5,TGCGCCAGCAGCCCTAGGGAAGCCCAAGAGACCCAGTACTTC,CASSPREAQETQYF
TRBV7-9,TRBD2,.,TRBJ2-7,TGTGCCAGCAGCTTATGGGCTAGCGGGAGTATTGTCTACGAGCAGTACTTC,CASSLWASGSIVYEQYF
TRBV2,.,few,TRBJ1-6,TGTGCCAGCAGTGAAAATTCACCCCTCCACTTT,CASSENSPLHF
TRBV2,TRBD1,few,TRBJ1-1,TGTGCCAGCAGGGACAGGGGGCCCAACACTGAAGCTTTCTTT,CASRDRGPNTEAFF
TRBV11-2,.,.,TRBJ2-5,TGTGCCAGCAGCTTAGAACGACAAGAGACCCAGTACTTC,CASSLERQETQYF
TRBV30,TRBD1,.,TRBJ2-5,TGTGCCTGGAAATGGGACAGAGAGACCCAGTACTTC,CAWKWDRETQYF
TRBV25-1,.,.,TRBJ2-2,TGTGCCAGCAGTTCCGGGACACCGAACACCGGGGAGCTGTTTTTT,CASSSGTPNTGELFF
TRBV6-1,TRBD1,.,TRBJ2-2,TGTGCCAGCAGTAGACAGGGGTACACCGGGGAGCTGTTTTTT,CASSRQGYTGELFF
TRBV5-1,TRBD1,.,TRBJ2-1,TGCGCCAGCAGCGAGGACAGGGCGGGCAATGAGCAGTTCTTC,CASSEDRAGNEQFF
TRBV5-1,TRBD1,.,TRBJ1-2,TGCGCCAGCAGGGACAGGGCGTCCTATGGCTACACCTTC,CASRDRASYGYTF
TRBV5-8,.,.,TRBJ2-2,TGTGCCAGCAGCTTTGGGGGAACGGGGGAGCTGTTTTTT,CASSFGGTGELFF
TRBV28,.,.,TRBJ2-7,TGTGCCAGCAGTAAGGGACCGAGAGTGTCCTACGAGCAGTACTTC,CASSKGPRVSYEQYF
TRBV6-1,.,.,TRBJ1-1,TGTGCCAGCAGTGACCTCGGTAGATCGGCTTTCTTT,CASSDLGRSAFF
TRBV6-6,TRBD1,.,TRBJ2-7,TGTGCCAGCAGACACGGACAGGGGGAGTACGAGCAGTACTTC,CASRHGQGEYEQYF
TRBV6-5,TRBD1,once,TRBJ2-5,TGTGCCAGCAGTTCGGACAGGGGGTGGAAGACCCAGTACTTC,CASSSDRGWKTQYF
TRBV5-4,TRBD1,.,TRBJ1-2,TGTGCCAGCAGCTTAGACCAGGGGGCAAAGGGTGGCTACACCTTC,CASSLDQGAKGGYTF
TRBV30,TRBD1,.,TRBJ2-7,TGTGCCAGTGGACAGGACTCCTACGAGCAGTACTTC,CASGQDSYEQYF
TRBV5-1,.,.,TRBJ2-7,TGCGCCAGCAGCTTGGATGCAGGGGATCGCTACGAGCAGTACTTC,CASSLDAGDRYEQYF
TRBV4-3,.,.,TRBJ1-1,TGCGCCAGCTCCAGGGGTCTTGCAGCTTTCTTT,CASSRGLAAFF
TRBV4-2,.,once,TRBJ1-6,TGTGCCAGCAGCCAAGGGGCAGGGGAAGGGATTTCACCCCTCCACTTT,CASSQGAGEGISPLHF
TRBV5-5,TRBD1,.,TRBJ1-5,TGTGCCAGCAGCCCAGGGACAGGGGGCACGGGAAGCAATCAGCCCCAGCATTTT,CASSPGTGGTGSNQPQHF
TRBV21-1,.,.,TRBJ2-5,TGTGCCAGCAGCGGCCGGACAGGGGGTTTAGAGACCCAGTACTTC,CASSGRTGGLETQYF
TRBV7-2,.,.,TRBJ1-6,TGTGCCAGCAGCATTGACCCCTTTAATTCACCCCTCCACTTT,CASSIDPFNSPLHF
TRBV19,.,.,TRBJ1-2,TGTGCCAGTAGTAGTTCGGCAGGACCCTATGGCTACACCTTC,CASSSSAGPYGYTF
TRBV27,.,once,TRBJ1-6,TGTGCCAGCAGTTTATCGGTCCCGAGGGATTCACCCCTCCACTTT,CASSLSVPRDSPLHF
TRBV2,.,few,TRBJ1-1,TGTGCCGTCCATGGGAACACTGAAGCTTTCTTT,CAVHGNTEAFF
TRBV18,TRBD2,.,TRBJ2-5,TGTGCCAGCCACCGGACTAGCGGGAGAGAGGAAGAGACCCAGTACTTC,CASHRTSGREEETQYF
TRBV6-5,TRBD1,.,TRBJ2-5,TGTGCCAGCAGTTATTGGCAGGGGGCAGGGACCCAGTACTTC,CASSYWQGAGTQYF
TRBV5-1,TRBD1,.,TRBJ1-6,TGCGCCAGCAGCTCCCAAGGACAGGGGGATTCACCCCTCCACTTT,CASSSQGQGDSPLHF
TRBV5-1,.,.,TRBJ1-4,TGCGCCAGCAGCTTGGACAGCCTTGACAACGAAAAACTGTTTTTT,CASSLDSLDNEKLFF
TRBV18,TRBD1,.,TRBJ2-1,TGTGCCAGCTCACCGACGGGACAGGGCTACAATGAGCAGTTCTTC,CASSPTGQGYNEQFF
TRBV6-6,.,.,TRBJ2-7,TGTGCCAGCAGTTCATACACCGATTCCTACGAGCAGTACTTC,CASSSYTDSYEQYF
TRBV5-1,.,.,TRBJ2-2,TGCGCCAGCAGCTTGGGTGGGACGAACACCGGGGAGCTGTTTTTT,CASSLGGTNTGELFF
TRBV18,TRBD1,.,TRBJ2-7,TGTGCCAGCTCACCAGGACAGGGGGCCCACGAGCAGTACTTC,CASSPGQGAHEQYF